The rows below give T cell receptor beta chains drawn from one sample of a study of T-cell memory formation after mild COVID-19. TCRdb analysed the 5' RACE reads with MiXCR anew, one entry per CDR3 protein. The table includes about 560,000 distinct CDR3 sequences, roughly 18% detected once. Sequencing was done on a sample of PBMCs or a T cell subset sorted from them (not recorded which). Every receptor here comes from an adult woman who had mild COVID-19 (a few samples of this study predate the infection). Cell type and time point are not known. CDR3s include the opening cysteine and the closing phenylalanine or tryptophan. Each record gives: V gene, J gene, CDR3 protein.

TRBV4-3	TRBJ1-1	CASSQGPGQGTEAFF
TRBV7-9	TRBJ2-7	CASSFGGWVQPREQYF
TRBV30	TRBJ2-7	CAWGDNNYEQYF
TRBV7-6	TRBJ2-7	CASHRGGSDYEQYF
TRBV7-8	TRBJ2-6	CASSLRQGRTGANVLTF
TRBV7-2	TRBJ1-4	CASSLVTETNEKLFF
TRBV20-1	TRBJ1-2	CSASKRAYYGYTF
TRBV11-1	TRBJ2-1	CASSLTLAGGNEQFF
TRBV7-9	TRBJ2-1	CASTPRGRREQFF
TRBV12-3/TRBV12-4	TRBJ2-7	CASSLRDLASYEQYF
TRBV25-1	TRBJ2-7	CASRDIGTGSYEQYF
TRBV6-5	TRBJ1-4	CASSSYQDLGEKLFF
TRBV24-1	TRBJ2-3	CATPNRDPRPTDTQYF
TRBV7-2	TRBJ1-5	CASSFAGAGQPQHF
TRBV29-1	TRBJ1-2	CSATGKERYGYTF
TRBV6-5	TRBJ2-1	CASSYSWQGFTNEQFF
TRBV18	TRBJ2-7	CASSPPGLASYEQYF
TRBV29-1	TRBJ2-7	CSVRDSPQYF
TRBV10-3	TRBJ1-6	CAISDRGPINSPLHF
TRBV5-4	TRBJ2-2	CASSLAGQGNTGELFF
TRBV5-1	TRBJ2-3	CASRGAPGDTQYF
TRBV7-3	TRBJ2-1	CASSLFVGVEQFF
TRBV5-1	TRBJ2-5	CASSTGLAGAETQYF
TRBV6-2/TRBV6-3	TRBJ2-1	CASSYGQPLSSARTSGRPEQFF
TRBV7-9	TRBJ2-5	CASSFWDRGQETQYF
TRBV20-1	TRBJ2-3	CSARHTLPKLGLPDTQYF